This TCR beta chain was identified during a study of CD8 T cells in ankylosing spondylitis (TCRdb year 2017). Broadly, across the study: T cell receptor beta repertoires were profiled in healthy donors and ankylosing spondylitis patients so that disease-linked TCR variants could be found. Peripheral blood samples were taken, and synovial fluid was additionally collected from ankylosing spondylitis patients. The full study cohort comprised 25 ankylosing spondylitis patients and 85 to 120 healthy donors. What the authors observed across the whole study: The disease-linked clones were reported to be significantly enriched in matched synovial fluid samples from ankylosing spondylitis patients. Some motif variants had previously been reported in the synovial fluid and blood of reactive arthritis patients, which suggests shared mechanisms of disease initiation. The disease-linked clones had a CD8+ phenotype and were found at relatively low frequencies in peripheral blood. Blood from ankylosing spondylitis patients appeared to be characterized by a TCR beta motif made up of under ten highly homologous amino acid variants.

Remarks on this clonotype: Its antigen is currently not known. No qualities accompany the bases; no much larger clone lies one base away.

The germline V gene (reference sequence) gives CDR1 as SEHNR and CDR2 as FQNEAQ. V gives up 4 bases and J gives up 1 base, and the segment between their germline ends measures 16 bases. The CDR3 sequence holds 16 residues, the cysteine and phenylalanine included. CDR3 DNA is the only sequence kept; it has 48 bases, read in frame from the first base. Sequencing instrument: Illumina HiSeq 2500. Quantitative 5'-RACE with molecular barcodes was used to prepare TCR beta libraries. Regarding the original processing steps: A new computational method based on a probabilistic model of VDJ rearrangement was used to identify disease-linked TCR variants. TCRdb trimmed public reads at Q25 via fastp, called clones via MiXCR and kept in-frame beta chains. Entries that share a CDR3 protein sequence are merged under the most common genes and DNA. Here the V and J calls rest on TCRdb's processing, not on the authors' analysis. This sample has about 310,000 distinct CDR3 sequences in its table, and roughly 20% of those were observed once. 3.5% of the sample is taken by the ten largest.

Sequencing was performed on blood, either unsorted or a sorted T cell fraction (not recorded which). This receptor was obtained from a female donor with ankylosing spondylitis or in good health (not recorded which). Recombination linked TRBV7-9 to TRBJ1-1; no confident D gene assignment can be made. CDR3 sequence: CASSSLYGPTNTEAFF. The nucleotides are TGTGCCAGCAGCTCCCTCTACGGCCCCACGAACACTGAAGCTTTCTTT.